This T cell receptor (beta chain) was observed in a study of tumor-infiltrating lymphocytes in primary liver carcinoma. About the research overall: Enrolled patients were male and female, aged 30 to 69 years.

Looked up from germline, CDR1 is SGHAT and CDR2 is FQNNGV. V was pared by 4 bases and J by 6 bases, with 14 bases of the junction left unmatched. CDR3 length: 16 amino acids. The input was 450 to 550 ng total RNA; TCR beta cDNA was made from it with a constant-region primer. Library construction for TCR beta comprised three nested multiplex PCR rounds performed with slightly modified ARM-PCR. Rounds one and two of PCR, each of 10 to 11 cycles, were primed with TRBV1-TRBV30 forward primers and a C-beta reverse primer. TCRdb re-called the multiplex PCR reads with MiXCR, one entry per CDR3 protein. The repertoire includes 90,000 to 100,000 distinct CDR3 sequences, about 70% of them detected once, and 7.5% to 10% sits in the top ten. Study conclusions and caveats: Overlap in tumor-adjacent and tumor-blood pairs fell below that of tumor region pairs. Roughly 7.5-24% of top clones, and no more, occurred in all five tumor regions. Tumors had a top-250-clone fraction that was significantly higher than blood (p = 0.039).

Unsorted bulk tissue (roughly 19-31 mg) underwent RNA and DNA co-extraction. Note on this clonotype: Its antigen remains unidentified.

The chain joins TRBV11-2 to TRBJ2-7, with 8 nucleotides matching TRBD2. This sequence was found in a woman aged 55-70 years with primary liver carcinoma and hepatitis B virus infection. Sequencing was carried out using liver tumor tissue from sampling region 5. Subset defined: tumor region T5, tumor centre. The CDR3: CASSYGGRTTGSEQYF. Here the CDR3 DNA reads TGTGCCAGCAGCTATGGCGGGAGGACCACAGGAAGCGAGCAGTACTTC.